The 12 T cell receptor beta chains listed next were all sequenced from one sample in a study of early T cells in non-severe SARS-CoV-2 infection. A single record per CDR3 protein comes from TCRdb applying MiXCR to the 5' RACE reads. Here the sample spans tens of thousands of distinct CDR3 sequences, over 9.5% being singletons. The sample taken for sequencing was whole blood. These receptors all stem from an adult who was a healthcare worker with PCR-confirmed SARS-CoV-2 infection or an uninfected control (not recorded which).

The chain uses TRBV29-1 and TRBJ1-1; weak D call: TRBD1 (6 bases). The germline V gene encodes CDR1 SQVTM and CDR2 ANQGSEA. CDR3 size: 13 residues. V was shortened by 4 bases and J by 8 bases, with 17 bases between the two germline ends. CDR3 sequence: CSVGYGQHSEAFF. The CDR3 nucleotides read TGCAGCGTTGGATACGGACAGCACTCGGAAGCTTTCTTT.

The chain joins TRBV6-6 to TRBJ2-3; 8 positions agree with TRBD1. CDR1 and CDR2 from the germline V gene are MNHNY and SVGAGI (reference sequence). Trimming cost V 7 bases and J 3 bases; bases outside gene matches: 6. This CDR3 contains 14 residues. CDR3 bases: TGTGCCAGCACCCTCCAGGGGGCAACAGATACGCAGTATTTT. It translates to CASTLQGATDTQYF.

The rearrangement joins TRBV6-5 to TRBJ2-6; D assignment may be TRBD1 or TRBD2 (5 bases each). Germline CDR1 and CDR2: MNHEY and SVGAGI. Deletions cut 2 bases from V and 1 base from J, with 12 bases between. This CDR3 contains 17 residues. CDR3 region: CASSYGTGLSGANVLTF. Here the CDR3 DNA reads TGTGCCAGCAGTTACGGGACGGGCCTTTCTGGGGCCAACGTCCTGACTTTC.

This clonotype has a count of ten or more. The rearrangement joins TRBV7-2 to TRBJ2-1; D tentatively fits TRBD1 or TRBD2 (5 bases each). This CDR3 is 12 amino acids long. Between the trimmed V and J ends, which lost 4 bases and 7 bases, there was a span of 8 bases. The germline V gene encodes CDR1 SGHTA and CDR2 FQGNSA. Written as DNA, the CDR3 is TGTGCCAGCAGCTGGGGGTGGAATGAGCAGTTCTTC. This encodes CASSWGWNEQFF. The whole variable domain, filled in from reference TRBV7-2 and TRBJ2-1, reads GAGVSQSPSNKVTEKGKDVELRCDPISGHTALYWYRQSLGQGLEFLIYFQGNSAPDKSGLPSDRFSAERTGGSVSTLTIQRTQQEDSAVYLCASSWGWNEQFFGPGTRLTVL.

The genes are TRBV2 and TRBJ2-7, with 8 bases identical to TRBD1. V dropped 5 bases and J dropped 1; count of bases not matched to a gene: 10. Germline V CDR1 and CDR2: SNHLY, FYNNEI. This CDR3 has 16 residues. The CDR3 here is CASSTPRGLESYEQYF. The CDR3 DNA follows: TGTGCCAGCAGTACCCCCAGGGGGCTTGAATCCTACGAGCAGTACTTC.

This clonotype has more than one count but fewer than ten. The chain is built from TRBV29-1 and TRBJ2-7; the D call may be TRBD1 or TRBD2 (5 bases each). Germline V gene sequence: CDR1 SQVTM, CDR2 ANQGSEA. Trimming stripped 4 bases from V and 7 bases from J, with 14 bases between. CDR3 length: 12 residues. The CDR3 nucleotides are TGCAGCGTTGGGACTGGGACGGGTGAGCAGTACTTC. Translating it yields CSVGTGTGEQYF.

There are a few counts of this clonotype. This chain joins TRBV20-1 and TRBJ2-1; TRBD2 matches 9 bases. With 2 bases clipped from V and 7 bases from J, the junction kept 6 bases outside the gene matches. This CDR3 is 14 amino acids long. Germline V lookup: CDR1 DFQATT, CDR2 SNEGSKA (reference sequence). The CDR3 DNA follows: TGCAGTGCTAGACCGGGACTAGCTGGGAATGAGCAGTTCTTC. Translating gives CSARPGLAGNEQFF.

For this clonotype: A much larger clone lies one base from this, so it may be a read error. The genes are TRBV20-1 and TRBJ1-5; no clear D. The CDR3 runs to 13 residues. Germline-derived CDR1 and CDR2 are DFQATT and SNEGSKA (reference sequence). The CDR3 sequence: CTAREGTNQAQHF. Written as DNA, the CDR3 is TGCACTGCTAGGGAGGGAACTAATCAGGCCCAGCATTTT.

The chain links TRBV7-6 to TRBJ2-2; 7 nucleotides align to TRBD1. The J segment lost 5 bases and the V segment lost 3 bases, leaving 9 bases of the junction unmatched. Germline values: CDR1 SGHVS, CDR2 FNYEAQ. The CDR3 covers 16 residues. CDR3 DNA sequence: TGTGCCAGCAGCTTGGGACAGACTATCAATACCGGGGAGCTGTTTTTT. Protein sequence: CASSLGQTINTGELFF.

The gene calls are TRBV7-9 and TRBJ1-2; D is uncertain. Trimming pared 0 bases from V and 3 bases from J, leaving 8 bases between. The CDR3 has 14 residues. The V gene's germline CDR1 is SEHNR and CDR2 FQNEAQ (reference sequence). The CDR3 spells CASSLAADDYGYTF. CDR3 nucleotides: TGTGCCAGCAGCTTAGCGGCAGATGACTATGGCTACACCTTC.

A few counts support this clonotype. The J gene is TRBJ1-2, the V gene TRBV29-1; D gene uncertain. CDR1 and CDR2 from the germline V gene are SQVTM and ANQGSEA. Trimming took 3 bases from V and 8 from J, leaving 16 bases between them. CDR3 length equals 13 residues. CDR3 coding DNA: TGCAGCGTTGATCGCAGGATCTCCTTAGGCTACACCTTC. Its protein is CSVDRRISLGYTF.

This clonotype was observed many times. This chain links TRBV7-3 with TRBJ1-1, with D unresolved. CDR1 and CDR2 from the germline V gene are SGHTA and FQGTGA. This CDR3 has 13 amino acids. The V gene lost 3 bases and the J gene lost 4 bases, with 9 bases spanning the gap. In nucleotides, the CDR3 is TGTGCCAGCAGCTTTGGGGTGAGCACTGAAGCTTTCTTT. This encodes CASSFGVSTEAFF.